The sequence of this T cell receptor (beta chain) was determined in a study of cytomegalovirus exposure and HLA in healthy donors. The study, taken as a whole, reports: In a later analysis, HLA-associated beta chains showed higher expansion and lower generation probabilities than comparable chains. Later genetic work tied a missense DCLRE1C variant to beta-chain V and J trimming.

In its sample, this clone was seen a few times. Its antigen remains unknown. Both 60 Vbeta primers and 13 Jbeta primers went into the PCR. The data were produced by immunoSEQ multiplex PCR, yet TCRdb's version contains in-frame clones alone and is incomplete. Seen here are about 140,000 clones, approximately 80% observed once, and the top ten hold around 4.9%. This CDR3 comprises 15 residues. The germline gives CDR1 SGDLS, CDR2 YYNGEE. Between the trimmed V and J ends, which lost 0 bases and 4 bases, there was a span of 12 bases. Sequencing was carried out using PBMCs. The V call is TRBV9, the J call TRBJ2-3, with TRBD2 as a possible D gene (7 bases). This clonotype originated in a male donor in good health and CMV-seronegative. The CDR3 DNA sequence: TGTGCCAGCAGCGTAGGAGGGGGGGCAGCAGATACGCAGTATTTT. Protein product: CASSVGGGAADTQYF.